Listed here are 22 T cell receptor beta chains from one sample, sequenced in a study of T cell responses to AZD1222 COVID-19 vaccine. Data came from immunoSEQ multiplex PCR; TCRdb stores just in-frame clones and leaves some out. The table lists around 130,000 clones, roughly 93% of them singletons. This sample comprised peripheral blood, obtained on day 0 of AZD1222 vaccination. The receptors were sampled from an adult in good health.

This sequence joins TRBV2 and TRBJ2-1, with 7 bases that match TRBD2. CDR1 and CDR2 (germline): SNHLY, FYNNEI. The CDR3 consists of 14 residues. J was trimmed by 0 bases and V by 7 bases; bases with no gene match: 3. CDR3 nucleotide sequence: TGTGCCAGCATTCTAGCGGTCTCCTACAATGAGCAGTTCTTC. It is translated as CASILAVSYNEQFF.

In DNA form, the CDR3 reads TGTGCCAGCAGTTTATCTGTCCAGTGGGCAGGGGGCGACTATGGCTACACCTTC. Protein: CASSLSVQWAGGDYGYTF. The rearrangement joins TRBV27 to TRBJ1-2; 8 nucleotides agree with TRBD1. V lost 0 bases to trimming and J lost 3 bases; unmatched junction nucleotides: 12. There are 18 residues in the CDR3. CDR1 and CDR2 (germline): MNHEY, SMNVEV (reference sequence).

The gene calls are TRBV6-2 or TRBV6-3 and TRBJ2-2; maybe TRBD1 (6 bases). Germline CDR1 and CDR2: MNHEY and SVGEGT. The CDR3 is 15 residues long. The V end was cut by 0 bases, the J end by 2 bases, with 7 bases between. The chain's CDR3 is CASSYSGHNTGELFF. The CDR3 DNA is TGTGCCAGCAGTTACTCGGGACATAACACCGGGGAGCTGTTTTTT.

This sequence joins TRBV4-3 and TRBJ2-5; D gene unclear. This CDR3 is 14 amino acids long. Germline lookup yields CDR1 LGHNA and CDR2 YSLEER. V was trimmed by 0 bases and J by 4 bases, leaving 9 bases between them. CDR3 residues: CASSQDTSRETQYF. CDR3 bases: TGCGCCAGCAGCCAAGATACCTCTCGAGAGACCCAGTACTTC.

V gene TRBV7-8 combines with J gene TRBJ1-5, with D unresolved. Germline CDR1 is SGHVS and CDR2 is FQNEAQ. The CDR3 length is 14 residues. V was cut by 5 bases and J by 0 bases, with 8 bases left in between. CDR3 DNA sequence: TGTGCCAGCAGCGACGCACTTAGCAATCAGCCCCAGCATTTT. As protein: CASSDALSNQPQHF.

The V call is TRBV28, the J call TRBJ1-1; TRBD1 might be the D (5 bases). Germline V lookup: CDR1 MDHEN, CDR2 SYDVKM. The CDR3 covers 16 residues. The V end was cut by 7 bases, the J end by 0 bases, with 18 bases between. CDR3 coding DNA: TGTGCCAGCACCTCAACCGGGACGGGAATGAACACTGAAGCTTTCTTT. The encoded protein is CASTSTGTGMNTEAFF.

This CDR3 is CAGYTSGGRDGYTF. The CDR3 nucleotides are TGTGCCGGCTACACAAGTGGGGGGAGGGATGGCTACACCTTC. The V and J genes are TRBV28 and TRBJ1-2; D is possibly TRBD1 (5 bases). Between the trimmed V and J ends, which lost 11 bases and 6 bases, there was a span of 22 bases. Germline CDR1 MDHEN, CDR2 SYDVKM. CDR3 length: 14 residues.

The CDR3 DNA is TGTGCCAGCAGTCGAGACAGGGTTGACACCATATATTTT. It is translated as CASSRDRVDTIYF. The chain links TRBV12-3 or TRBV12-4 to TRBJ1-3, with 7 bases fitting TRBD1. The CDR3 consists of 13 residues. Trimming cost V 5 bases and J 8 bases; bases outside gene matches: 6.

The chain couples TRBV3-1 (or the pseudogene TRBV3-2) to TRBJ1-1, with TRBD1 identical over 9 bases. The germline gives CDR1 LGHDT, CDR2 YNNKEL (reference sequence). The CDR3 totals 13 residues. V dropped 4 bases and J dropped 5; count of bases not matched to a gene: 2. CDR3 in DNA: TGTGCCAGCAGCCTCGGACAGGGGACTGAAGCTTTCTTT. Protein product: CASSLGQGTEAFF.

This clone occurred once. The chain uses TRBV28 and TRBJ2-2; D not certain. With 7 bases removed from V and 7 bases from J, the gap between germline ends came to 7 bases. The CDR3 spans 11 residues. CDR1 is MDHEN, CDR2 SYDVKM, per germline. The CDR3 sequence is CASTVGGELFF. Written as DNA, the CDR3 is TGTGCCAGCACGGTTGGCGGGGAGCTGTTTTTT. The full variable domain, rest sourced from reference TRBV28 and TRBJ2-2, is DVKVTQSSRYLVKRTGEKVFLECVQDMDHENMFWYRQDPGLGLRLIYFSYDVKMKEKGDIPEGYSVSREKKERFSLILESASTNQTSMYLCASTVGGELFFGEGSRLTVL.

The chain joins TRBV12-3 or TRBV12-4 to TRBJ1-2; D might be TRBD1 (5 bases). The ends were cut back, 10 bases at V and 4 bases at J, with 10 bases in the middle. The CDR3 totals 11 residues. In DNA, the CDR3 is TGTGCCACCGGGACGGTCTATGGCTACACCTTC. It yields the protein CATGTVYGYTF.

This chain's CDR3 is CAWRRKVPIEGYTF. The CDR3 DNA sequence: TGTGCCTGGAGAAGGAAGGTGCCCATCGAAGGCTACACCTTC. This chain connects TRBV30 to TRBJ1-2; D is unresolved. Germline V gene sequence: CDR1 GTSNPN, CDR2 SVGIG (reference sequence). V shed 3 bases and J shed 8 bases, with 19 bases lying between them. The CDR3 length is 14 residues.

This clone was seen more than once but under ten times. The rearrangement joins TRBV19 to TRBJ2-4, with 10 bases identical to TRBD1. This CDR3 has 19 amino acids. The germline V gene encodes CDR1 LNHDA and CDR2 SQIVND (reference sequence). V was clipped by 2 bases and J by 3 bases; unmatched bases: 13. CDR3 nucleotide sequence: TGTGCCAGTAGTATACGTTTGGGACAGGGGACGTTAGGCAAAAACATTCAGTACTTC. This codes for CASSIRLGQGTLGKNIQYF.

The CDR3 bases are TGTGCCAGCAGCTTACAAAGGACTAATGAAAAACTGTTTTTT. Translating it yields CASSLQRTNEKLFF. The genes are TRBV7-2 and TRBJ1-4; D call uncertain. Trimming left V 2 bases short and J 2 bases short, with 6 bases between. Germline V gene data show CDR1 as SGHTA and CDR2 as FQGNSA. The CDR3 contains 14 residues.

Only one count was recorded for this clone. The V gene is TRBV5-1, the J gene TRBJ1-4; 10 nucleotides align to TRBD1. The junction had 4 bases not matched to a gene; V was cut back by 4 bases and J by 7 bases. The germline V gene encodes CDR1 SGHRS and CDR2 YFSETQ. CDR3 size: 14 residues. In DNA form, the CDR3 reads TGCGCCAGCAGCGACGACAGGGGGCTTGAAAAACTGTTTTTT. It encodes CASSDDRGLEKLFF.

This chain joins TRBV11-2 and TRBJ2-7, with 7 bases that match TRBD1. CDR1 is SGHAT, CDR2 FQNNGV, per germline. There are 15 residues in the CDR3. V shed 3 bases and J 0 bases; nucleotides not matched to a gene: 5. This CDR3 is CASSFVDRSSYEQYF. CDR3 in DNA: TGTGCCAGCAGCTTTGTGGACAGGAGCTCCTACGAGCAGTACTTC. The full variable domain, in which reference TRBV11-2 and TRBJ2-7 provide the parts outside the CDR3, is EAGVAQSPRYKIIEKRQSVAFWCNPISGHATLYWYQQILGQGPKLLIQFQNNGVVDDSQLPKDRFSAERLKGVDSTLKIQPAKLEDSAVYLCASSFVDRSSYEQYFGPGTRLTVT.

The V gene is TRBV6-1, the J gene TRBJ1-4, with 8 bases matching TRBD1. CDR3 size: 14 residues. CDR1 and CDR2 from the germline V gene are MNHNS and SASEGT. The J segment lost 7 bases and the V segment lost 2 bases, leaving 3 bases of the junction unmatched. Here the CDR3 DNA reads TGTGCCAGCAGTGAACCCGGACAGGGTGAAAAACTGTTTTTT. It codes for CASSEPGQGEKLFF.

The J gene is TRBJ1-1, the V gene TRBV5-4; TRBD1 matches 7 bases. Germline assignment: CDR1 SGHNT and CDR2 YYREEE (reference sequence). The CDR3 runs to 14 residues. With V trimmed by 2 bases and J by 0 bases, 1 base remained unmatched. For the CDR3, the DNA is TGTGCCAGCAGCTTCCAGGGGGTGAACACTGAAGCTTTCTTT. Translating gives CASSFQGVNTEAFF. Combining the CDR3 with reference TRBV5-4 and TRBJ1-1 gives the whole variable domain ETGVTQSPTHLIKTRGQQVTLRCSSQSGHNTVSWYQQALGQGPQFIFQYYREEENGRGNFPPRFSGLQFPNYSSELNVNALELDDSALYLCASSFQGVNTEAFFGQGTRLTVV.

V usage is TRBV7-2 and J usage is TRBJ2-2; possibly TRBD1 or TRBD2 for D (5 bases each). The CDR3 is made up of 15 amino acids. Per germline, CDR1 SGHTA and CDR2 FQGNSA. V gave up 0 bases and J gave up 9 bases, with 14 bases separating them. In DNA, the CDR3 is TGTGCCAGCAGCTTAGCGATCGGGGCTGGTAGGGAGCTGTTTTTT. It is translated as CASSLAIGAGRELFF.

The rearrangement links TRBV14 to TRBJ1-1; 8 nucleotides align to TRBD1. The CDR3 consists of 16 residues. Germline V lookup: CDR1 SGHDN, CDR2 FVKESK. Trimming took 4 bases from V and 3 from J; bases not matched to a gene: 10. CDR3 amino acids: CASSPLPGTGDTEAFF. The DNA for the CDR3 is TGTGCCAGCAGCCCCCTACCCGGGACAGGAGACACTGAAGCTTTCTTT. Drawing the rest from reference TRBV14 and TRBJ1-1, the complete variable domain is EAGVTQFPSHSVIEKGQTVTLRCDPISGHDNLYWYRRVMGKEIKFLLHFVKESKQDESGMPNNRFLAERTGGTYSTLKVQPAELEDSGVYFCASSPLPGTGDTEAFFGQGTRLTVV.

This clone was counted once. The chain is built from TRBV11-2 and TRBJ1-4, with D possibly matching TRBD1 (6 bases). The V and J ends lost 5 bases and 4 bases respectively, with 14 bases between them. The CDR3 has 15 residues. Germline-derived CDR1 and CDR2 are SGHAT and FQNNGV. The DNA for the CDR3 is TGTGCCAGCAGCGGCCACAGGGAAGATAATGAAAAACTGTTTTTT. Translation gives CASSGHREDNEKLFF.

The chain has TRBV19 and TRBJ2-1; D is ambiguous. The length of the CDR3 is 12 residues. Germline loops: CDR1 LNHDA, CDR2 SQIVND (reference sequence). The CDR3 region is CRVGSSYNEQFF. CDR3 nucleotide sequence: TGTCGGGTGGGAAGCTCCTACAATGAGCAGTTCTTC.